This T cell receptor beta chain was sequenced in a study of OX40 agonist ivuxolimab in advanced cancers. The data were produced by immunoSEQ multiplex PCR, yet TCRdb's version contains in-frame clones alone and is incomplete. The sample includes some 55,000 clones, 65% to 85% of them seen just once. The CDR3 consists of 14 residues. V lost 1 base and J 4 bases, leaving 7 bases between the germline ends. Germline values: CDR1 SGHDN, CDR2 FVKESK. This specimen was CD4+ or CD8+ T cells sorted from blood, taken in a trial of the OX40 agonist ivuxolimab. This receptor was obtained from an adult with an advanced solid tumor such as melanoma, head and neck, liver or kidney cancer. V gene TRBV14 combines with J gene TRBJ2-2; D possibly corresponds to TRBD1 (6 bases). For the CDR3, the DNA is TGTGCCAGCAGCCAAGTCAGGGGCACCGGGGAGCTGTTTTTT. This sequence encodes CASSQVRGTGELFF.